This T cell receptor beta chain originates from a study of beta chain features in type 1 diabetes. The sample holds a few counts of this clone. The entirety of the isolated RNA underwent reverse transcription, so expressed TCRB transcripts were sequenced. TCRdb keeps only in-frame clones here, not all; method: immunoSEQ multiplex PCR. The sample carries just over 600,000 clones, roughly 16% recorded once. Per germline, CDR1 ENHRY and CDR2 SYGVKD. Trimming removed 6 bases from V and 4 bases from J; junction bases left unmatched: 2. The CDR3 is 13 residues long. The source of this sequence is a man between 18 and 29 years old in good health. Material for sequencing was naive CD4+ T cells from blood. The gene calls are TRBV10-3 and TRBJ2-7; the match to TRBD1 covers 11 bases. Here the CDR3 reads CAIRGQGVYEQYF. The CDR3 DNA reads as TGTGCCATCAGGGGACAGGGGGTTTACGAGCAGTACTTC.